What follows are 29 T cell receptor beta chains derived from one specimen sequenced in a study of persistence of HIV-infected CD4 T cells. This was the immunoSEQ version 4 assay in survey mode. Assay used: immunoSEQ multiplex PCR; TCRdb lists only in-frame clones, some missing. The data hold 7,500 to 9,500 clones, with under 90% observed a single time. Cells were stimulated with overlapping HIV-1 Gag 15-mer peptides. Sorting selected CD4+ T cells upregulating both CD40 ligand and CD69. These TCRs' antigens remain unknown. The specimen comprised CD4+ T cells sorted from PBMCs after approximately 19-hour stimulation, sampled from a patient who received antiretroviral therapy. The receptors originated from an adult woman with HIV who was CMV-seropositive.

This chain uses TRBV21-1 with TRBJ2-3; no check of the table's D call, TRBD2, against the DNA was made. TRBV21-1 is listed as a pseudogene. The CDR3 has 15 amino acids. Here the CDR3 reads CASSPLQTSTDTQYF. The DNA for the CDR3 is TGTGCCAGCAGCCCCCTTCAAACTAGCACAGATACGCAGTATTTT.

This sequence joins TRBV5-4 and TRBJ2-1; TRBD1 matches at 8 bases. Per germline, CDR1 SGHNT and CDR2 YYREEE (reference sequence). V dropped 5 bases and J dropped 5; count of bases not matched to a gene: 9. This CDR3 comprises 15 residues. CDR3: CASRGGGQGNNEQFF. CDR3 in DNA: TGTGCCAGCAGGGGGGGTGGACAGGGTAACAATGAGCAGTTCTTC.

The chain is built from TRBV6-1 and TRBJ2-7, with no clear D. Looked up from germline, CDR1 is MNHNS and CDR2 is SASEGT. The V and J ends lost 5 bases and 0 bases respectively, with 14 bases between them. This CDR3 spans 15 amino acids. The CDR3, as DNA: TGTGCCAGCAGTCCCAGGTCCGATAGCTCCTACGAGCAGTACTTC. Amino acids: CASSPRSDSSYEQYF.

The CDR3 loop is CASSPTRLVVVHQPQHF. In DNA, the CDR3 is TGTGCCAGTAGTCCCACGAGGTTGGTTGTGGTCCATCAGCCCCAGCATTTT. The chain couples TRBV19 to TRBJ1-5; D not resolved. Per germline, CDR1 LNHDA and CDR2 SQIVND (reference sequence). The CDR3 covers 17 residues. V gave up 5 bases and J gave up 5 bases, with 22 bases separating them.

This chain connects TRBV28 to TRBJ1-2; 7 bases match TRBD1. Germline trimming cut 6 bases from V and 4 bases from J; bases unmatched to any gene: 11. CDR3 length: 15 residues. The germline gives CDR1 MDHEN, CDR2 SYDVKM. CDR3 region: CASSPPGQRSYGYTF. CDR3 sequence (DNA): TGTGCCAGCAGCCCCCCGGGACAGCGATCCTATGGCTACACCTTC.

CDR3 amino acids: CASNQVPYEQYF. The CDR3 bases are TGCGCCAGCAACCAGGTTCCCTACGAGCAGTACTTC. The chain carries TRBV5-1 and TRBJ2-7, with D unclear. V was trimmed by 6 bases and J by 2 bases, leaving 9 bases between them. Germline CDR1 is SGHRS and CDR2 is YFSETQ. CDR3 size: 12 residues.

This clone was seen a handful of times. V and J are TRBV4-3 and TRBJ1-2; D ambiguous. V lost 1 base and J lost 3, with 9 bases in between. Germline values: CDR1 LGHNA, CDR2 YSLEER. The CDR3 contains 14 residues. This chain's CDR3 is CASSQGISDYGYTF. The CDR3 DNA sequence: TGCGCCAGCAGCCAAGGAATCTCGGACTATGGCTACACCTTC.

This chain uses TRBV5-1 with TRBJ2-6, with no clear D. Germline V lookup: CDR1 SGHRS, CDR2 YFSETQ. Trimming left V 0 bases short and J 4 bases short, with 11 bases between. The CDR3 sequence is 16 residues long. CDR3: CASSLGSPPGANVLTF. In DNA form, the CDR3 reads TGCGCCAGCAGCTTGGGTTCCCCGCCAGGGGCCAACGTCCTGACTTTC.

The rearrangement uses TRBV6-2 or TRBV6-3 and TRBJ2-4; D may be TRBD2 (7 bases). V was shortened by 5 bases and J by 7 bases, with 18 bases between the two germline ends. Germline loops: CDR1 MNHEY, CDR2 SVGEGT. The CDR3 loop spans 15 amino acids. CDR3 sequence reads: CASSTRPGGSNIQYF. The CDR3 DNA reads as TGTGCCAGCAGTACCCGTCCGGGGGGCTCCAACATTCAGTACTTC.

This clone was seen once. V usage is TRBV6-6 and J usage is TRBJ2-7, with D perhaps assigned TRBD1 or TRBD2 (6 bases each). The CDR3 has 14 amino acids. The germline gives CDR1 MNHNY, CDR2 SVGAGI (reference sequence). V was trimmed by 2 bases and J by 9 bases, leaving 17 bases between them. The CDR3 DNA reads as TGTGCCAGCAGTTACAATCGGGGGCTGGACGGGCAGTACTTC. Protein: CASSYNRGLDGQYF.

CDR3 residues: CASSEEGTGNSRGGYTF. The CDR3 nucleotides read TGTGCCAGCAGTGAAGAGGGGACGGGAAACTCCCGTGGCGGCTACACCTTC. The J gene is TRBJ1-2, the V gene TRBV2; TRBD1 might be the D (5 bases). V lost 1 base, J lost 8 bases, and 23 bases lay in between. The CDR3 spans 17 residues. Germline lookup yields CDR1 SNHLY and CDR2 FYNNEI.

The chain couples TRBV19 to TRBJ1-5, with D tentatively TRBD1 (6 bases). There are 16 residues in the CDR3. V was cut by 5 bases and J by 1 base, with 15 bases left in between. Germline CDR1 and CDR2: LNHDA and SQIVND (reference sequence). The CDR3 loop is CASSSQLRGSNQPQHF. CDR3 sequence (DNA): TGTGCCAGTAGTTCCCAGCTGAGGGGGAGCAATCAGCCCCAGCATTTT.

V and J are TRBV6-6 and TRBJ1-5; D call uncertain. The CDR3 length is 15 residues. Trimming left V 4 bases short and J 4 bases short, with 14 bases between. Germline CDR1 reads MNHNY; CDR2 reads SVGAGI (reference sequence). In nucleotides, the CDR3 is TGTGCCAGCAGTTTAGGGCAGACTCTGAATCAGCCCCAGCATTTT. As protein: CASSLGQTLNQPQHF.

This sequence joins TRBV10-3 and TRBJ1-1, with 10 bases fitting TRBD1. This CDR3 has 16 amino acids. With V trimmed by 4 bases and J by 5 bases, 10 bases remained unmatched. The germline V gene encodes CDR1 ENHRY and CDR2 SYGVKD. This CDR3 is CAISGPRDRGRTEAFF. The CDR3 bases are TGTGCCATCAGTGGCCCGCGGGACAGGGGTCGGACTGAAGCTTTCTTT.

This clone occurred once. CDR3 sequence: CASSLDRGQDEAFF. For the CDR3, the DNA is TGTGCCAGCAGTCTGGACAGGGGGCAAGATGAAGCTTTCTTT. The chain links TRBV27 to TRBJ1-1; 11 bases agree with TRBD1. CDR1 and CDR2 (germline): MNHEY, SMNVEV (reference sequence). CDR3 length: 14 amino acids. The trim removed 5 bases at V and 7 bases at J, leaving 6 bases unmatched.

Written as DNA, the CDR3 is TGTGCCAGCAGTTTCAGTAAGGAGCGGGTGACGGGCTACACCTTC. It specifies CASSFSKERVTGYTF. The chain employs TRBV27 and TRBJ1-2; D is ambiguous. Germline V gene lookup returns CDR1 MNHEY and CDR2 SMNVEV (reference sequence). V was shortened by 3 bases and J by 8 bases, with 19 bases between the two germline ends. The CDR3 totals 15 residues.

This clone was detected only once. V gene TRBV9 combines with J gene TRBJ2-3, with a weak D call TRBD1 (5 bases). Trimming cost V 2 bases and J 1 base, with 5 bases left between them. The germline CDR1 and CDR2 sequences are SGDLS and YYNGEE. The CDR3 sequence is 13 residues long. CDR3 amino acids: CASSVRGTDTQYF. The CDR3 DNA reads TGTGCCAGCAGCGTCAGGGGCACAGATACGCAGTATTTT.

There are a few counts of this clone. The chain is built from TRBV29-1 and TRBJ1-1; 7 bases are shared with TRBD1. This CDR3 comprises 13 residues. V shed 7 bases and J 8 bases; nucleotides not matched to a gene: 13. Germline V gives CDR1 SQVTM, CDR2 ANQGSEA. DNA of the CDR3: TGCAGCGCGAAGGCAGGGGGGGTACGGGAAGCTTTCTTT. Its translation is CSAKAGGVREAFF.

CDR3 coding DNA: TGTGCCAGCACCCCCGGGGGGGTTAATAATGAAAAACTGTTTTTT. This codes for CASTPGGVNNEKLFF. V and J are TRBV28 and TRBJ1-4; D is perhaps TRBD1 (5 bases). V was clipped by 7 bases and J by 4 bases, with 16 bases between them. This CDR3 is 15 amino acids long. Germline loops: CDR1 MDHEN, CDR2 SYDVKM.

The chain joins TRBV6-5 to TRBJ1-2, with 7 bases aligning to TRBD1. The CDR3 sequence is 15 residues long. Germline V gives CDR1 MNHEY, CDR2 SVGAGI. With V trimmed by 5 bases and J by 4 bases, 10 bases remained unmatched. Here the CDR3 DNA reads TGTGCCAGCAGTCGCACAGGGGTTGGGGGCTATGGCTACACCTTC. Its protein is CASSRTGVGGYGYTF.

The chain combines TRBV18 with TRBJ2-4; D is undetermined. V was clipped by 1 base and J by 0 bases, with 13 bases between them. Germline CDR1 KGHSH, CDR2 LQKENI. This CDR3 is built from 17 residues. The CDR3 DNA reads TGTGCCAGCTCACCACAGGGCCCCAACACAGCCAAAAACATTCAGTACTTC. Protein: CASSPQGPNTAKNIQYF.

The chain joins TRBV3-1 (or the pseudogene TRBV3-2) to TRBJ1-2, with TRBD1 matching over 8 bases. CDR1 LGHDT and CDR2 YNNKEL come from the germline V gene (reference sequence). This CDR3 has 16 residues. V shed 2 bases, J shed 6 bases, and the junction held 11 bases outside the gene matches. The CDR3: CASSQSQLQGANGYTF. The DNA for the CDR3 is TGTGCCAGCAGCCAATCGCAACTCCAGGGGGCGAATGGCTACACCTTC.

V usage is TRBV11-3 and J usage is TRBJ2-7, with 9 nucleotides matching TRBD2. This CDR3 has 17 amino acids. V shed 3 bases and J 2 bases; nucleotides not matched to a gene: 11. The germline V gene has CDR1 SGHNT and CDR2 YENEEA. The CDR3 loop is CASSFGLTGGGAYEQYF. The CDR3 DNA reads TGTGCCAGCAGCTTCGGACTAACTGGCGGGGGGGCCTACGAGCAGTACTTC.

The rearrangement joins TRBV19 to TRBJ1-1, with D uncertain. Germline values: CDR1 LNHDA, CDR2 SQIVND (reference sequence). V lost 7 bases to trimming and J lost 4 bases, with 16 bases between them. The CDR3 has 14 amino acids. CDR3 sequence (DNA): TGTGCCAGTACCGGAGAATCGGAGTTCACTGAAGCTTTCTTT. Translating gives CASTGESEFTEAFF.

The chain carries TRBV28 and TRBJ1-5; a weak D match, TRBD1 (5 bases). Germline assignment: CDR1 MDHEN and CDR2 SYDVKM. The CDR3 runs 17 residues. The germline V and J ends were trimmed by 6 bases and 4 bases, with 22 bases remaining between them. Here the CDR3 reads CASSPLIGAGLNQPQHF. CDR3 coding DNA: TGTGCCAGCAGCCCCTTGATTGGGGCAGGGCTTAATCAGCCCCAGCATTTT.

The chain links TRBV18 to TRBJ1-1; TRBD1 agrees at 8 bases. The length of the CDR3 is 14 residues. Germline trimming cut 5 bases from V and 1 base from J; bases unmatched to any gene: 3. The germline gives CDR1 KGHSH, CDR2 LQKENI. In DNA, the CDR3 is TGTGCCAGCTCAGGTACAGGGGGGAACACTGAAGCTTTCTTT. This gives the protein CASSGTGGNTEAFF.

This sequence joins TRBV7-2 and TRBJ1-3; the D is unclear. Trimming removed 4 bases at V and 4 bases at J, with 8 bases between. Germline loops: CDR1 SGHTA, CDR2 FQGNSA. The CDR3 runs to 13 residues. In DNA form, the CDR3 reads TGTGCCAGCAGCTCCTCCGGGGGAAACACCATATATTTT. Encoded protein: CASSSSGGNTIYF.

The chain combines TRBV10-1 with TRBJ1-1, with a weak D call TRBD1 (5 bases). The CDR3 loop spans 13 amino acids. Germline V CDR1 and CDR2: WNHNN, SYGVQD (reference sequence). V lost 2 bases to trimming and J lost 4 bases, with 8 bases between them. CDR3 sequence (DNA): TGCGCCAGCAGTGAGCGGGGGGGCACTGAAGCTTTCTTT. Translation gives CASSERGGTEAFF.

V gene TRBV12-3 or TRBV12-4 combines with J gene TRBJ1-5; possibly TRBD1 for D (5 bases). This CDR3 has 13 amino acids. The V end lost 3 bases, the J end lost 11 bases, and 14 bases lay between the germline ends. The CDR3 DNA reads as TGTGCCAGCAGTTTTAGACAGCGCGGGGCCCAGCATTTT. It specifies CASSFRQRGAQHF.